Following are 18 T cell receptor beta chains from one sample sequenced in a study of radiotherapy plus CTLA-4 blockade in lung cancer. Generated by immunoSEQ multiplex PCR, the TCRdb table keeps only in-frame clones and is missing some. The data show roughly 69,000 clones, around 77% seen once. The material was peripheral blood, obtained from a patient treated with radiotherapy plus ipilimumab. These TCRs come from a human donor with non-small cell lung cancer whose response to radiotherapy plus ipilimumab could not be evaluated. Some clones in this sample may be carry-over from other donors' samples.

The chain joins TRBV19 to TRBJ1-1; D remains ambiguous. V lost 0 bases and J lost 2, with 10 bases in between. The CDR3 extends over 15 amino acids. CDR1 and CDR2 (germline): LNHDA, SQIVND (reference sequence). The CDR3: CASSIESSLNTEAFF. The CDR3 coding sequence is TGTGCCAGTAGTATAGAGAGCTCACTAAACACTGAAGCTTTCTTT.

This clone was detected only a few times. The rearrangement uses TRBV2 and TRBJ2-3; the D gene is possibly TRBD2 (6 bases). The CDR3 totals 15 residues. V was clipped by 4 bases and J by 2 bases, with 13 bases between them. Looked up from germline, CDR1 is SNHLY and CDR2 is FYNNEI. The CDR3 bases are TGTGCCAGCAGTGTGGCAGGACTATACACAGATACGCAGTATTTT. Residues: CASSVAGLYTDTQYF. Variable domain in full (rest from reference TRBV2 and TRBJ2-3): EPEVTQTPSHQVTQMGQEVILRCVPISNHLYFYWYRQILGQKVEFLVSFYNNEISEKSEIFDDQFSVERPDGSNFTLKIRSTKLEDSAMYFCASSVAGLYTDTQYFGPGTRLTVL.

This clone was detected only once. The chain couples TRBV5-8 to TRBJ2-7; 11 bases align to TRBD1. The CDR3 has 14 residues. Trimming took 7 bases from V and 4 from J; bases not matched to a gene: 7. Looked up from germline, CDR1 is SGHTS and CDR2 is YDEGEE. The CDR3 here is CASDGQGAAYEQYF. The CDR3 DNA is TGTGCCAGCGATGGACAGGGGGCTGCGTACGAGCAGTACTTC.

The gene calls are TRBV12-5 and TRBJ2-3; D perhaps matches TRBD2 (5 bases). Looked up from germline, CDR1 is LGHNT and CDR2 is FRNRAP. The V gene lost 6 bases and the J gene lost 1 base, with 11 bases spanning the gap. The CDR3 is 14 amino acids. CDR3 DNA: TGTGCTAGTGGAGCCGAGGAGGGCACAGATACGCAGTATTTT. It specifies CASGAEEGTDTQYF. Variable domain in full (rest from reference TRBV12-5 and TRBJ2-3): DARVTQTPRHKVTEMGQEVTMRCQPILGHNTVFWYRQTMMQGLELLAYFRNRAPLDDSGMPKDRFSAEMPDATLATLKIQPSEPRDSAVYFCASGAEEGTDTQYFGPGTRLTVL.

The chain joins TRBV29-1 to TRBJ1-2, with D possibly TRBD1 on 5 matching bases. V was cut by 5 bases and J by 6 bases, with 19 bases left in between. CDR1 and CDR2 (germline): SQVTM, ANQGSEA. The CDR3 has 14 amino acids. CDR3 DNA: TGCAGCGTTTCTACCGAAAGGACATCCCATGGCTACACCTTC. This gives the protein CSVSTERTSHGYTF.

CDR3 loop: CASSFYPRGNVEAFF. CDR3 bases: TGTGCCAGCAGCTTCTACCCGAGGGGGAACGTTGAAGCTTTCTTT. V gene TRBV11-2 combines with J gene TRBJ1-1; maybe TRBD1 (6 bases). The length of the CDR3 is 15 residues. The germline V and J ends were trimmed by 3 bases and 7 bases, with 18 bases remaining between them. Germline assignment: CDR1 SGHAT and CDR2 FQNNGV.

The CDR3 coding sequence is TGCGCCAGCAGCTTGGCCACGGGACAGCGAAACACTGAAGCTTTCTTT. This sequence encodes CASSLATGQRNTEAFF. V and J are TRBV5-1 and TRBJ1-1, with TRBD1 matching over 7 bases. The CDR3 loop spans 16 amino acids. V lost 0 bases and J lost 2; bases outside the gene matches: 7. Germline V gives CDR1 SGHRS, CDR2 YFSETQ.

V and J are TRBV7-3 and TRBJ2-1, with D hard to call. CDR1 SGHTA and CDR2 FQGTGA come from the germline V gene. V gave up 5 bases and J gave up 2 bases, with 16 bases separating them. This CDR3 has 16 amino acids. The DNA of the CDR3 is TGTGCCAGCAGCCTACCAAGACTGGAGACCTACAATGAGCAGTTCTTC. Protein: CASSLPRLETYNEQFF.

This clone has only one observation. The sample holds other DNA sequences that translate to the same CDR3. The chain links TRBV7-9 to TRBJ1-1; unclear D gene. The germline V gene has CDR1 SEHNR and CDR2 FQNEAQ (reference sequence). V lost 1 base and J 3 bases, leaving 6 bases between the germline ends. The CDR3 extends over 13 amino acids. CDR3 region: CASSLDSHTEAFF. CDR3 coding DNA: TGTGCCAGCAGCTTAGACAGCCACACTGAAGCTTTCTTT.

The rearrangement joins TRBV19 to TRBJ1-5; D is perhaps TRBD1 (5 bases). The CDR3 has 15 residues. Trimming removed 4 bases at V and 3 bases at J, with 13 bases between. From germline, CDR1 is LNHDA and CDR2 SQIVND (reference sequence). The CDR3: CASSTDPGDNQPQHF. CDR3 coding DNA: TGTGCCAGTAGTACGGACCCGGGGGACAATCAGCCCCAGCATTTT.

The chain uses TRBV30 and TRBJ1-3; D uncertain. This CDR3 is 15 amino acids long. V shed 3 bases and J shed 0 bases, with 12 bases lying between them. CDR1 and CDR2 (germline): GTSNPN, SVGIG (reference sequence). The CDR3: CAWRPYGRSGNTIYF. The CDR3 bases are TGTGCCTGGAGGCCTTATGGGCGCTCTGGAAACACCATATATTTT.

The gene calls are TRBV4-1 and TRBJ2-5, with TRBD2 matching 11 bases. V lost 7 bases to trimming and J lost 5 bases; unmatched junction nucleotides: 6. The CDR3 spans 14 residues. In germline, CDR1 is MGHRA, CDR2 YSYEKL. The CDR3 sequence is CASISSGGAETQYF. The DNA for the CDR3 is TGCGCCAGCATCAGTAGCGGGGGGGCTGAGACCCAGTACTTC.

The gene calls are TRBV6-5 and TRBJ2-2, with 7 nucleotides matching TRBD1. Trimming at V came to 5 bases and at J to 7 bases, leaving 10 bases not matched to a gene. The CDR3 totals 15 residues. The germline V gene encodes CDR1 MNHEY and CDR2 SVGAGI. CDR3 loop: CASSKLGQDGGELFF. The CDR3 DNA is TGTGCCAGCAGTAAATTAGGACAGGATGGCGGGGAGCTGTTTTTT.

Notes on this clone: The same CDR3 is also encoded by other DNA sequences in this sample. The J gene is TRBJ1-1, the V gene TRBV18; TRBD1 matches 8 bases. The CDR3 runs to 13 residues. Trimming removed 6 bases from V and 3 bases from J; junction bases left unmatched: 3. CDR1 is KGHSH and CDR2 is LQKENI in the germline V gene. The CDR3: CASSRGPDTEAFF. CDR3 nucleotides: TGTGCCAGCTCCAGGGGGCCGGACACTGAAGCTTTCTTT. Combining the CDR3 with reference TRBV18 and TRBJ1-1 gives the whole variable domain NAGVMQNPRHLVRRRGQEARLRCSPMKGHSHVYWYRQLPEEGLKFMVYLQKENIIDESGMPKERFSAEFPKEGPSILRIQQVVRGDSAAYFCASSRGPDTEAFFGQGTRLTVV.

The chain links TRBV28 to TRBJ1-1; 9 bases are shared with TRBD1. The CDR3 totals 15 residues. V shed 6 bases and J 4 bases; nucleotides not matched to a gene: 9. Germline lookup yields CDR1 MDHEN and CDR2 SYDVKM. Here the CDR3 reads CASRTQRTGVTEAFF. The CDR3 region has the DNA TGTGCCAGCAGAACCCAAAGGACAGGGGTCACTGAAGCTTTCTTT.

V and J are TRBV28 and TRBJ2-1, with D possibly matching TRBD1 (5 bases). V was shortened by 2 bases and J by 9 bases, with 5 bases between the two germline ends. The CDR3 is 11 residues long. Looked up from germline, CDR1 is MDHEN and CDR2 is SYDVKM. DNA for the CDR3: TGTGCCAGCAGTTTAAGGGGTGAGCAGTTCTTC. Translation: CASSLRGEQFF.

This chain connects TRBV4-3 to TRBJ1-4, with 9 bases identical to TRBD1. The CDR3 has 19 residues. With V trimmed by 0 bases and J by 0 bases, 8 bases remained unmatched. Germline assignment: CDR1 LGHNA and CDR2 YSLEER. The CDR3 DNA reads as TGCGCCAGCAGCCAAGACAGGACAGGGGCTCTCGCAACTAATGAAAAACTGTTTTTT. It translates to CASSQDRTGALATNEKLFF.

The chain has TRBV4-3 and TRBJ1-4, with 7 bases lining up with TRBD1. Trimming at V came to 5 bases and at J to 8 bases, leaving 5 bases not matched to a gene. The CDR3 sequence is 13 residues long. Germline-derived CDR1 and CDR2 are LGHNA and YSLEER. The CDR3 is CASSLRQGEKLFF. CDR3 nucleotides: TGCGCCAGCAGCTTACGACAGGGCGAAAAACTGTTTTTT.